This TCR beta chain was found in a study of spatial heterogeneity in lung cancer. Turning to the study itself: Each time, sequencing found more beta-chain sequences than alpha-chain sequences. Within raw reads, each unique TCR and UMI combination appeared on average more than ten times. Study-level points and caveats: Follow-up blood showed ubiquitous expanded tumor TCRs less than blood at resection did.

As for time point: blood at routine non-recurrence follow-up after resection. Extraction of whole RNA from tumor, nontumor lung or frozen PBMC preceded unsorted sequencing. CDR1 GTSNPN and CDR2 SVGIG come from the germline V gene (reference sequence). Deletions cut 4 bases from V and 8 bases from J, with 27 bases between. CDR3 size: 17 residues. Individual TCR cDNA molecules each bore their own unique molecular identifier. TCRdb ran MiXCR on the 5' RACE reads and lists one entry per CDR3 protein. The table lists around 110,000 distinct CDR3 sequences, more than 9% of them singletons, with approximately 15% in the top ten. A few counts support this clonotype. Antigen unknown.

This sequence originates from a male donor with early-stage non-small cell lung cancer. The V call is TRBV30, the J call TRBJ2-1; tentatively, D is TRBD2 (6 bases). The material sequenced was PBMCs, taken at follow-up. The CDR3 DNA reads as TGTGCCTGGATTTCGACCCAACCTCGGGCGGGGCGATATGAGCAGTTCTTC. Translated, it gives CAWISTQPRAGRYEQFF.